Presented here are 28 T cell receptor beta chains from one specimen sequenced in a study of cytomegalovirus exposure and HLA in healthy donors. Primers for the PCR totalled 60 Vbeta and 13 Jbeta. The data were produced by immunoSEQ multiplex PCR, yet TCRdb's version contains in-frame clones alone and is incomplete. The profile covers 130,000 to 150,000 clones, with 82% appearing a single time and more than 9.5% taken by the ten largest. The sequenced sample consisted of PBMCs. The receptors derive from a woman aged 55-70 years in good health and CMV-seropositive.

This sequence joins TRBV28 and TRBJ2-5; 10 nucleotides line up with TRBD2. The ends lost 4 bases at V and 5 bases at J; junction bases unmatched: 7. CDR1 and CDR2 (germline): MDHEN, SYDVKM. The CDR3 consists of 15 residues. CDR3 sequence reads: CASSSASGSSETQYF. Written as DNA, the CDR3 is TGTGCCAGCAGTTCGGCTAGCGGGAGTTCGGAGACCCAGTACTTC.

The genes are TRBV28 and TRBJ1-1, with TRBD1 as a possible D gene (6 bases). V gave up 4 bases and J gave up 6 bases, with 15 bases separating them. Germline V gives CDR1 MDHEN, CDR2 SYDVKM. The CDR3 is 14 residues long. CDR3 nucleotide sequence: TGTGCCAGCAGTTCCAGGGGTCCCAGGCCTGAAGCTTTCTTT. It specifies CASSSRGPRPEAFF.

The chain recombines TRBV6-6 with TRBJ1-3; a possible D gene is TRBD1 (6 bases). CDR3 length: 14 amino acids. The V and J ends lost 6 bases and 4 bases respectively, with 13 bases between them. Germline V CDR1 and CDR2: MNHNY, SVGAGI (reference sequence). CDR3 nucleotides: TGTGCCAGCAGGCCTACAGGGCGGGGAAACACCATATATTTT. Encoded protein: CASRPTGRGNTIYF.

This clone has a handful of counts. The chain couples TRBV5-6 to TRBJ2-7, with TRBD1 matching 9 bases. From germline, CDR1 is SGHDT and CDR2 YYEEEE. The junction had 8 bases not matched to a gene; V was cut back by 2 bases and J by 5 bases. CDR3 size: 15 residues. CDR3 coding DNA: TGTGCCAGCAGCTTCAGGGGACAGGGTAGCGACGAGCAGTACTTC. Translating it yields CASSFRGQGSDEQYF.

The V and J genes are TRBV10-3 and TRBJ2-1, with 9 bases that match TRBD1. Germline CDR1 and CDR2: ENHRY and SYGVKD. This CDR3 region has 14 residues. V lost 6 bases, J lost 5 bases, and 5 bases stayed unmatched. This chain's CDR3 is CAIRGTGKNNEQFF. In DNA, the CDR3 is TGTGCCATCAGAGGGACAGGGAAAAACAATGAGCAGTTCTTC.

V gene TRBV4-1 combines with J gene TRBJ1-5, with unresolved D. The CDR3 loop spans 18 amino acids. The ends were cut back, 3 bases at V and 0 bases at J, with 18 bases in the middle. Per the germline V gene, CDR1 is MGHRA and CDR2 is YSYEKL. Here the CDR3 reads CASSQPGTPLLSNQPQHF. The CDR3, as DNA: TGCGCCAGCAGCCAGCCGGGAACCCCACTACTTAGCAATCAGCCCCAGCATTTT.

This sequence joins TRBV7-9 and TRBJ2-7, with D possibly matching TRBD2 (5 bases). From germline, CDR1 is SEHNR and CDR2 FQNEAQ (reference sequence). The ends were cut back, 4 bases at V and 2 bases at J, with 9 bases in the middle. CDR3 length: 13 amino acids. CDR3 nucleotide sequence: TGTGCCAGCAGCTCGGCCGGGACCTACGAGCAGTACTTC. Translation gives CASSSAGTYEQYF.

The CDR3 sequence is CASSQTTSAEQFF. CDR3 DNA sequence: TGTGCCAGCAGCCAGACAACTAGCGCTGAGCAGTTCTTC. The V gene is TRBV16, the J gene TRBJ2-1, with 7 nucleotides matching TRBD2. Unmatched junction bases numbered 5, after V lost 3 bases and J lost 9 bases. The CDR3 extends over 13 amino acids. Germline CDR1 is KGHSY and CDR2 is FQNENV. The full variable domain, completed using reference TRBV16 and TRBJ2-1, is GEEVAQTPKHLVRGEGQKAKLYCAPIKGHSYVFWYQQVLKNEFKFLISFQNENVFDETGMPKERFSAKCLPNSPCSLEIQATKLEDSAVYFCASSQTTSAEQFFGPGTRLTVL.

This clone appeared a single time. V usage is TRBV5-3 and J usage is TRBJ2-5; 12 nucleotides agree with TRBD1. TRBV5-3 is classed as an ORF, of uncertain function. CDR3 size: 19 residues. The V segment lost 0 bases and the J segment 1 base; nucleotides outside the gene matches: 10. CDR3 protein: CARSLVRRGDRGRQETQYF. DNA of the CDR3: TGTGCCAGAAGCTTGGTGCGGAGGGGGGACAGGGGGCGCCAAGAGACCCAGTACTTC.

This rearrangement joins TRBV21-1 to TRBJ2-6; the DNA was not compared with TRBD1, the D call given in the table. TRBV21-1 is designated a pseudogene. CDR3 length equals 17 residues. As DNA, the CDR3 is TGTGCCAGCAGCTTGACAGGGGGCGCGTCTGGGGCCAACGTCCTGACTTTC. It codes for CASSLTGGASGANVLTF.

Worth noting for this clone: Its ends do not fully match the called genes, so a read error is possible. V is TRBV7-2 and J is TRBJ2-7; 8 bases map to TRBD1. The CDR3 sequence is 14 residues long. From germline, CDR1 is SGHTA and CDR2 FQGNSA. CDR3 nucleotide sequence: TGTGCCAGCAACTTAGGGACAGGTTCCTACGAGCAGTACTTC. Residues: CASNLGTGSYEQYF.

This chain links TRBV6-1 with TRBJ1-5, with TRBD1 as a possible D gene (5 bases). The V gene lost 0 bases and the J gene lost 2 bases, with 5 bases spanning the gap. The germline gives CDR1 MNHNS, CDR2 SASEGT. This CDR3 is 14 amino acids long. The CDR3 reads CASSEAGGNQPQHF. In DNA, the CDR3 is TGTGCCAGCAGTGAAGCAGGGGGCAATCAGCCCCAGCATTTT.

The chain combines TRBV5-4 with TRBJ2-1; tentatively, D is TRBD1 (5 bases). The CDR3 extends over 15 amino acids. V was cut by 0 bases and J by 3 bases, with 10 bases left in between. The germline V gene encodes CDR1 SGHNT and CDR2 YYREEE (reference sequence). The CDR3 loop is CASSLVRVGYNEQFF. DNA of the CDR3: TGTGCCAGCAGCTTGGTCAGGGTAGGCTACAATGAGCAGTTCTTC.

The CDR3: CASSPRTGGINQPQHF. The CDR3 DNA reads TGTGCCAGCAGTCCCAGGACAGGGGGTATCAATCAGCCCCAGCATTTT. The rearrangement joins TRBV27 to TRBJ1-5, with 10 nucleotides matching TRBD1. The CDR3 runs to 16 residues. Germline V CDR1 and CDR2: MNHEY, SMNVEV (reference sequence). V shed 5 bases, J shed 3 bases, and the junction held 7 bases outside the gene matches.

V is TRBV7-2 and J is TRBJ2-3; 7 positions agree with TRBD1. After removal of 5 bases from V and 5 bases from J, the junction contained 10 bases not matched to a gene. The CDR3 totals 15 residues. CDR1 and CDR2 from the germline V gene are SGHTA and FQGNSA. CDR3 bases: TGTGCCAGCAGCCGTACAGGGGAAGGTGGAGATACGCAGTATTTT. Translating gives CASSRTGEGGDTQYF.

This clone was recorded only once. The chain links TRBV7-2 to TRBJ2-3; weak D call: TRBD2 (7 bases). The CDR3 loop spans 16 amino acids. Per germline, CDR1 SGHTA and CDR2 FQGNSA. V was shortened by 5 bases and J by 3 bases, with 18 bases between the two germline ends. CDR3 region: CASSPYRGALTDTQYF. CDR3 DNA sequence: TGTGCCAGCAGCCCATACCGGGGGGCCTTGACAGATACGCAGTATTTT.

V usage is TRBV7-9 and J usage is TRBJ1-2, with D unclear. With 1 base removed from V and 8 bases from J, the gap between germline ends came to 17 bases. CDR3 length: 15 residues. Germline V gene sequence: CDR1 SEHNR, CDR2 FQNEAQ (reference sequence). The CDR3 sequence is CASSLDLESSRGYTF. DNA of the CDR3: TGTGCCAGCAGCTTAGATCTGGAGTCTTCAAGGGGCTACACCTTC.

The gene calls are TRBV28 and TRBJ2-7; 8 bases fit TRBD2. Unmatched junction bases numbered 11, after V lost 6 bases and J lost 4 bases. The CDR3 length is 15 residues. Germline CDR1 is MDHEN and CDR2 is SYDVKM. CDR3: CASRPPGLAKYEQYF. The CDR3 nucleotides are TGTGCCAGCAGACCTCCCGGACTAGCCAAGTACGAGCAGTACTTC.

The rearrangement uses TRBV10-3 and TRBJ1-4; TRBD1 matches at 7 bases. The germline gives CDR1 ENHRY, CDR2 SYGVKD. The CDR3 is made up of 16 amino acids. Trimming cost V 4 bases and J 7 bases; bases outside gene matches: 12. CDR3: CAISGELQGIGEKLFF. The DNA for the CDR3 is TGTGCCATCAGTGGAGAGCTACAGGGGATTGGTGAAAAACTGTTTTTT.

The chain recombines TRBV6-6 with TRBJ2-1; D might be TRBD1 (5 bases). The CDR3 has 13 amino acids. V lost 4 bases and J 5 bases, leaving 9 bases between the germline ends. In germline, CDR1 is MNHNY, CDR2 SVGAGI (reference sequence). CDR3 residues: CASSSGFHNEQFF. The CDR3 coding sequence is TGTGCCAGCAGTTCAGGGTTCCACAATGAGCAGTTCTTC.

CDR3 DNA: TGCGCCAGCAGCCAAGATCTATTGAGGGGGCGGTACGAGCAGTACTTC. Translation: CASSQDLLRGRYEQYF. This chain joins TRBV4-1 and TRBJ2-7; 7 nucleotides match TRBD1. This CDR3 is 16 amino acids long. Germline lookup yields CDR1 MGHRA and CDR2 YSYEKL. J lost 4 bases, V lost 0 bases, and 9 bases had no gene match.

J is TRBJ2-5 and V is TRBV7-3; 7 bases map to TRBD2. This CDR3 is built from 15 residues. Germline lookup yields CDR1 SGHTA and CDR2 FQGTGA. The trim removed 5 bases at V and 1 base at J, leaving 7 bases unmatched. This CDR3 is CASSLIAGPQETQYF. CDR3 coding DNA: TGTGCCAGCAGCCTCATAGCGGGCCCCCAAGAGACCCAGTACTTC.

This clone was recorded once. The gene calls are TRBV28 and TRBJ2-7, with 7 bases that match TRBD2. V shed 9 bases and J 6 bases; nucleotides not matched to a gene: 8. This CDR3 contains 12 residues. Germline assignment: CDR1 MDHEN and CDR2 SYDVKM. The CDR3 is CASRGDGVEQYF. The CDR3 bases are TGTGCCAGTCGGGGGGATGGCGTCGAGCAGTACTTC.

V gene TRBV9 combines with J gene TRBJ1-6, with D maybe TRBD1 (5 bases). V dropped 3 bases and J dropped 4 bases, with 11 bases sitting between them. Germline assignment: CDR1 SGDLS and CDR2 YYNGEE. This CDR3 comprises 15 residues. The CDR3 here is CASSATGLYNSPLHF. In DNA, the CDR3 is TGTGCCAGCAGCGCGACGGGACTTTATAATTCACCCCTCCACTTT.

The V and J genes are TRBV27 and TRBJ2-5; TRBD2 matches 8 bases. Trimming took 5 bases from V and 6 from J; bases not matched to a gene: 8. Germline-derived CDR1 and CDR2 are MNHEY and SMNVEV (reference sequence). The CDR3 runs to 14 residues. CDR3 sequence reads: CASSPSGSRKTQYF. CDR3 sequence (DNA): TGTGCCAGCAGTCCAAGCGGGAGTCGGAAGACCCAGTACTTC.

This chain links TRBV11-2 with TRBJ2-4, with D uncertain. Trimming shortened V by 5 bases and J by 7 bases, and 9 bases separated the two germline ends. There are 12 residues in the CDR3. The V gene's germline CDR1 is SGHAT and CDR2 FQNNGV. CDR3 sequence reads: CASSPDGNIQYF. The CDR3 nucleotides read TGTGCCAGCAGCCCCGACGGGAACATTCAGTACTTC.

V usage is TRBV7-9 and J usage is TRBJ2-3, with 7 bases that match TRBD2. This CDR3 comprises 15 residues. In germline, CDR1 is SEHNR, CDR2 FQNEAQ (reference sequence). The trim removed 5 bases at V and 4 bases at J, leaving 9 bases unmatched. CDR3 loop: CASSRGDAGADTQYF. Here the CDR3 DNA reads TGTGCCAGCAGCCGCGGGGACGCGGGAGCAGATACGCAGTATTTT. The full variable domain, in which reference TRBV7-9 and TRBJ2-3 provide the parts outside the CDR3, is DTGVSQNPRHKITKRGQNVTFRCDPISEHNRLYWYRQTLGQGPEFLTYFQNEAQLEKSRLLSDRFSAERPKGSFSTLEIQRTEQGDSAMYLCASSRGDAGADTQYFGPGTRLTVL.

V and J are TRBV5-1 and TRBJ2-5; 8 bases align to TRBD1. The J call is in doubt because the DNA end fits TRBJ2-7 better. The CDR3 is 17 amino acids. CDR1 and CDR2 from the germline V gene are SGHRS and YFSETQ. The CDR3 region is CASSPYGTGLGGYEQYF. CDR3 nucleotides: TGCGCCAGCAGCCCCTATGGGACAGGCTTAGGGGGTTACGAGCAGTACTTC.